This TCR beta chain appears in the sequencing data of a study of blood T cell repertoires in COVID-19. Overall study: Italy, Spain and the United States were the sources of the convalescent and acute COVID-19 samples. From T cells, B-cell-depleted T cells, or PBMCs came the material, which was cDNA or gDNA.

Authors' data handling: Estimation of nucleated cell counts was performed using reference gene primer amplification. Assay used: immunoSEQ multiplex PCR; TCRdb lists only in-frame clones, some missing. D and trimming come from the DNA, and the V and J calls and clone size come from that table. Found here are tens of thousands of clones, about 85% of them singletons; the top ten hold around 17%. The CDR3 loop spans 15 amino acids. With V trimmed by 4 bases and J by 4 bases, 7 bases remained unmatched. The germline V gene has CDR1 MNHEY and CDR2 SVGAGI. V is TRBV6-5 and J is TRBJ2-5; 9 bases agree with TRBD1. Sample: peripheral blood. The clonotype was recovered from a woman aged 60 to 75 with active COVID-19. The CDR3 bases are TGTGCCAGCAGTTCGGGACAGGGTTGGGTAGAGACCCAGTACTTC. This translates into CASSSGQGWVETQYF.